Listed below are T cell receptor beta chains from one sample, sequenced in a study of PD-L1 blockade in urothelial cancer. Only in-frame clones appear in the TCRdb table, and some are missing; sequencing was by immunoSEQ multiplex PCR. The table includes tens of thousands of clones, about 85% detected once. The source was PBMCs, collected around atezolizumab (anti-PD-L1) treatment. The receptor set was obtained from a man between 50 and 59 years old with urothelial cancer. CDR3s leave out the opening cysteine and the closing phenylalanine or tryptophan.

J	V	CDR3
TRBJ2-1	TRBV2	AIQVYNEQF
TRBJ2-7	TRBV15	ATSRDWDRGKYEQY
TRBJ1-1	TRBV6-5	ASSYHGIMNTEAF
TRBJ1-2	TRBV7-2	ASSLMTANYGYT
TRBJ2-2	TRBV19	ASTDWSSPGELF
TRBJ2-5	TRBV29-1	SGGQWGVTQY
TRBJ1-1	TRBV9	ASSVVPDTEAF
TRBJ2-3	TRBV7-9	ASSQSGISTDTQY
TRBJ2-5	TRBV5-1	ASSPYQETQY
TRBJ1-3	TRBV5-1	ASSPGTASGNTIY
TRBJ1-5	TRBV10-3	AISGGPNQPQH
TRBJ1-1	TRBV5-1	ASSLGQGTHWTEAF
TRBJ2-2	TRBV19	ASSVTGFTGELF
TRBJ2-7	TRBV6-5	ASSHTGAREQY
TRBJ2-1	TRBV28	ASSFSGGDEQF
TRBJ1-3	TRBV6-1	ASGSQGATGNTIY
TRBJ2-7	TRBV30	AWARRTGGSYEQY
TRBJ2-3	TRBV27	ASSLEGAGTDTQY
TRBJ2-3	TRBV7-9	ASSLSGGRDTQY
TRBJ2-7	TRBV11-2	ASSLDRNPLDEQY
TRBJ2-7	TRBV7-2	ASSPGRTSGRAEYEQY
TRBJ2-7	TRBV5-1	ASSLGSSGRASYEQY
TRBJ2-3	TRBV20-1	SGGGTDTQY
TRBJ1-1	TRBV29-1	SYQGDRVTEAF
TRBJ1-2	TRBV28	ASSPASWGTNYGYT
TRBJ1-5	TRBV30	AWSGDRNNQPQH
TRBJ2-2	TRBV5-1	ASSLRDRGLTGELF
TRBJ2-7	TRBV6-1	ASSADRVAYEQY
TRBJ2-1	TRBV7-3	ASSRQGQSNNEQF
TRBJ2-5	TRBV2	ASSERDSMRDDNQETQY
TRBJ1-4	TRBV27	ASRRGLREKLF
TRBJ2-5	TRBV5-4	ASSLRTGGWQETQY
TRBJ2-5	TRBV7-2	ASSLVAGPQETQY
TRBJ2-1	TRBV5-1	ASSLSIQSYNEQF
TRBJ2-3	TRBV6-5	ASSYRENGIPDTQY
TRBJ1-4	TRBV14	ASSRRTGEGATNEKLF
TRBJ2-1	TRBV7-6	ASSLGTRGTGASNEQF
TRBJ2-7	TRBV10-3	AIRQDSYEQY
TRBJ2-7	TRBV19	ASSIEWREAYEQY
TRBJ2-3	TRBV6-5	ASSYSGSAVTDTQY
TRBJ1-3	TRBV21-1	ASSDRCLSRQLSGNTIY
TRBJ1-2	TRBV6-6	ASSPWTGVGYT
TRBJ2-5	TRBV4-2	ASSLYRTSGGAVETQY
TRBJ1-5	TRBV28	ASRPQKQPQH
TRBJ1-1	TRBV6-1	ASSERENTEAF
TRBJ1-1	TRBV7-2	ASSLDDLLNTEAF
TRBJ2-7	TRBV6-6	ASSYVDYEQY
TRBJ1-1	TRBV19	ASIKATGSTEAF
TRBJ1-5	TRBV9	ASSLSQESNQPQH
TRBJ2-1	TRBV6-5	ASSYLGGHYNEQF
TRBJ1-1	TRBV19	ASRTTGSGTEAF
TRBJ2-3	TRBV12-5	ASGPTRGQGQSDTQY
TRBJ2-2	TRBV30	AWTRRGNTGELF